The 17 T cell receptor beta chains in this list originate from one sample, sequenced in a study of blood T cell repertoires in COVID-19. The protocol was immunoSEQ multiplex PCR, while the TCRdb copy is restricted to in-frame clones and leaves out a portion. This table holds about 150,000 clones, approximately 88% found once. The sequenced sample consisted of peripheral blood. Receptors originate from a human donor in a cohort sampled during active COVID-19.

The V call is TRBV28, the J call TRBJ2-7, with 9 bases matching TRBD1. With 3 bases clipped from V and 4 bases from J, the junction kept 10 bases outside the gene matches. This CDR3 region has 16 residues. CDR1 MDHEN and CDR2 SYDVKM come from the germline V gene. CDR3 nucleotide sequence: TGTGCCAGCAGTTTTGAACCCGGGACAGGGAAGTACGAGCAGTACTTC. Translating it yields CASSFEPGTGKYEQYF.

The chain couples TRBV5-1 to TRBJ1-5; the match to TRBD1 covers 7 bases. The CDR3 has 15 residues. Germline CDR1 is SGHRS and CDR2 is YFSETQ. The ends lost 0 bases at V and 4 bases at J; junction bases unmatched: 4. CDR3 in DNA: TGCGCCAGCAGCTTGGGGGGGACAGCTAATCAGCCCCAGCATTTT. Residues: CASSLGGTANQPQHF. The full variable domain, rest sourced from reference TRBV5-1 and TRBJ1-5, is KAGVTQTPRYLIKTRGQQVTLSCSPISGHRSVSWYQQTPGQGLQFLFEYFSETQRNKGNFPGRFSGRQFSNSRSEMNVSTLELGDSALYLCASSLGGTANQPQHFGDGTRLSIL.

The CDR3 is CASSQGQGAPAGYTF. CDR3 DNA sequence: TGCGCCAGCAGCCAAGGTCAGGGGGCGCCGGCCGGCTACACCTTC. The V call is TRBV4-1, the J call TRBJ1-2; 8 bases are shared with TRBD1. The germline V gene encodes CDR1 MGHRA and CDR2 YSYEKL. Trimming at V came to 1 base and at J to 8 bases, leaving 9 bases not matched to a gene. This CDR3 comprises 15 residues.

V and J are TRBV28 and TRBJ1-4; 10 nucleotides match TRBD1. Losses at the gene ends were 5 bases for V and 4 bases for J; bases not matched to a gene: 13. CDR1 is MDHEN and CDR2 is SYDVKM in the germline V gene. CDR3 size: 18 residues. The CDR3 sequence is CASSISGTGAINNEKLFF. DNA of the CDR3: TGTGCCAGCAGTATCTCCGGGACAGGGGCGATAAATAATGAAAAACTGTTTTTT.

This clone has a single count. The chain has TRBV6-5 and TRBJ2-7, with a tentative D call TRBD2 (6 bases). In germline, CDR1 is MNHEY, CDR2 SVGAGI. V was cut by 6 bases and J by 0 bases, with 12 bases left in between. This CDR3 is built from 14 residues. Here the CDR3 DNA reads TGTGCCAGCAGCGGACGGAGGGACTCCTACGAGCAGTACTTC. Translation: CASSGRRDSYEQYF.

This chain joins TRBV4-1 and TRBJ2-7; D is undetermined. The length of the CDR3 is 13 residues. In germline, CDR1 is MGHRA, CDR2 YSYEKL. V dropped 1 base and J dropped 6 bases, with 10 bases sitting between them. CDR3 bases: TGCGCCAGCAGCCAAGGTCTAGTCCGCGAGCAGTACTTC. It translates to CASSQGLVREQYF.

V and J are TRBV7-2 and TRBJ1-1; D possibly corresponds to TRBD1 (5 bases). V lost 5 bases, J lost 11 bases, and 18 bases lay in between. This CDR3 has 13 residues. The germline V gene has CDR1 SGHTA and CDR2 FQGNSA. The CDR3 DNA reads TGTGCCAGCAGCCTTCCATTCAGGGTTGGTGCTTTCTTT. This sequence encodes CASSLPFRVGAFF.

The V and J genes are TRBV4-3 and TRBJ2-6; tentative D call: TRBD1 (6 bases). From germline, CDR1 is LGHNA and CDR2 YSLEER. V was trimmed by 3 bases and J by 0 bases, leaving 9 bases between them. The CDR3 spans 16 residues. Written as DNA, the CDR3 is TGCGCCAGCAGCCAGGGGGCCGGCTCTGGGGCCAACGTCCTGACTTTC. This sequence encodes CASSQGAGSGANVLTF.

The chain uses TRBV30 and TRBJ2-5; 11 bases match TRBD2. Trimming at V came to 3 bases and at J to 1 base, leaving 1 base not matched to a gene. This CDR3 contains 14 residues. Germline CDR1 reads GTSNPN; CDR2 reads SVGIG (reference sequence). The CDR3: CAWRLAGGQETQYF. CDR3 nucleotide sequence: TGTGCCTGGAGGCTAGCGGGGGGCCAAGAGACCCAGTACTTC.

This chain connects TRBV13 to TRBJ2-7; TRBD1 matches 9 bases. The CDR3 sequence is 14 residues long. CDR1 and CDR2 from the germline V gene are PRHDT and FYEKMQ (reference sequence). Trimming removed 4 bases from V and 6 bases from J; junction bases left unmatched: 7. CDR3 DNA: TGTGCCAGCAGCTCCCCGGGACAGGGATCCGAGCAGTACTTC. The encoded protein is CASSSPGQGSEQYF.

The V and J genes are TRBV27 and TRBJ2-5, with D perhaps matching TRBD1 (6 bases). V was clipped by 10 bases and J by 1 base, with 13 bases between them. CDR1 and CDR2 (germline): MNHEY, SMNVEV (reference sequence). The CDR3 runs 13 residues. CDR3 DNA: TGTGCCACCTCAGGGGACCTCCAAGAGACCCAGTACTTC. It codes for CATSGDLQETQYF.

The chain employs TRBV21-1 and TRBJ2-1; the tabulated D call, TRBD2, remains unverified against the DNA. TRBV21-1 is reported as a pseudogene. The CDR3 totals 21 residues. The CDR3 sequence is CASSPSRDSGLAGYSYNEQFF. CDR3 bases: TGTGCCAGCAGCCCTTCGAGGGACAGCGGACTAGCGGGGTACTCCTACAATGAGCAGTTCTTC.

V is TRBV5-4 and J is TRBJ2-1; 8 nucleotides match TRBD2. Trimming at V came to 3 bases and at J to 7 bases, leaving 6 bases not matched to a gene. This CDR3 comprises 14 residues. Germline CDR1 SGHNT, CDR2 YYREEE (reference sequence). The CDR3 DNA follows: TGTGCCAGCAGCTCGAGCGGGAGATTTAATGAGCAGTTCTTC. It encodes CASSSSGRFNEQFF.

The chain recombines TRBV27 with TRBJ2-7, with 7 bases identical to TRBD1. J was trimmed by 4 bases and V by 8 bases; bases with no gene match: 8. This CDR3 has 13 residues. Germline V gene lookup returns CDR1 MNHEY and CDR2 SMNVEV (reference sequence). The CDR3 spells CASGRDSTYEQYF. In nucleotides, the CDR3 is TGTGCCAGCGGACGGGACAGCACTTACGAGCAGTACTTC.

The rearrangement links TRBV18 to TRBJ2-5, with TRBD1 as a possible D gene (5 bases). The CDR3 contains 13 residues. Germline CDR1 reads KGHSH; CDR2 reads LQKENI. V lost 3 bases and J lost 3, with 8 bases in between. CDR3 in amino acids: CASSPREKETQYF. Here the CDR3 DNA reads TGTGCCAGCTCACCCAGGGAAAAAGAGACCCAGTACTTC.

The chain recombines TRBV12-5 with TRBJ2-5, with 12 bases that match TRBD1. The CDR3 extends over 15 amino acids. With 4 bases clipped from V and 4 bases from J, the junction kept 4 bases outside the gene matches. Germline loops: CDR1 LGHNT, CDR2 FRNRAP. DNA of the CDR3: TGTGCTAGTGGTTCGGGGACAGGGGGCGCAGAGACCCAGTACTTC. Translated: CASGSGTGGAETQYF.

This clone appeared a single time. The chain links TRBV7-3 to TRBJ1-1; TRBD1 might be the D (6 bases). V lost 5 bases, J lost 3 bases, and 25 bases lay in between. Germline assignment: CDR1 SGHTA and CDR2 FQGTGA. The CDR3 loop spans 18 amino acids. The DNA of the CDR3 is TGTGCCAGCAGCCCTACCAAGGGTAGGGGGTATAGGGACACTGAAGCTTTCTTT. Its translation is CASSPTKGRGYRDTEAFF.